The 22 T cell receptor beta chains presented below share a single source sample, sequenced in a study of control samples from healthy donors and cancer patients. The data were produced by immunoSEQ multiplex PCR, yet TCRdb's version contains in-frame clones alone and is incomplete. The repertoire holds some 73,000 clones, with around 94% as singletons. Sequenced input: blood. Every receptor here comes from a woman aged 40-49 years in good health.

The rearrangement joins TRBV18 to TRBJ2-3; TRBD2 aligns across 9 bases. V shed 0 bases and J 2 bases; nucleotides not matched to a gene: 6. Germline V CDR1 and CDR2: KGHSH, LQKENI. The CDR3 totals 17 residues. The chain's CDR3 is CASSPPRTSEDTDTQYF. As DNA, the CDR3 is TGTGCCAGCTCACCACCGAGGACTAGCGAGGACACAGATACGCAGTATTTT.

The chain carries TRBV10-1 and TRBJ1-6; D unclear. The CDR3 totals 15 residues. The V gene's germline CDR1 is WNHNN and CDR2 SYGVQD (reference sequence). Trimming took 4 bases from V and 2 from J, leaving 9 bases between them. CDR3 sequence reads: CASSGSQPYNSPLHF. In nucleotides, the CDR3 is TGCGCCAGCAGTGGTTCACAGCCCTATAATTCACCCCTCCACTTT.

The rearrangement links TRBV6-2 or TRBV6-3 to TRBJ1-1; 7 bases are a match to TRBD1. V dropped 3 bases and J dropped 1; count of bases not matched to a gene: 5. This CDR3 comprises 15 residues. Germline V gives CDR1 MNHEY, CDR2 SVGEGT. This chain's CDR3 is CASSYPRTGNTEAFF. Written as DNA, the CDR3 is TGTGCCAGCAGTTATCCCCGGACAGGGAACACTGAAGCTTTCTTT.

This chain uses TRBV12-3 or TRBV12-4 with TRBJ2-7; no clear D gene. Trimming pared 3 bases from V and 6 bases from J, leaving 12 bases between. The CDR3 is 13 residues long. CDR3 amino acids: CASSLAFSGEQYF. The CDR3 nucleotides are TGTGCCAGCAGTTTGGCGTTTTCTGGCGAGCAGTACTTC.

V is TRBV5-4 and J is TRBJ2-7, with D maybe TRBD1 (6 bases). Germline lookup yields CDR1 SGHNT and CDR2 YYREEE (reference sequence). CDR3 length: 15 residues. Deletions cut 3 bases from V and 2 bases from J, with 15 bases between. The CDR3 sequence is CASSSWTASTYEQYF. The CDR3 DNA sequence: TGTGCCAGCAGCTCCTGGACAGCTTCTACCTACGAGCAGTACTTC.

The genes are TRBV7-9 and TRBJ2-2, with 7 positions matching TRBD2. The CDR3 runs 17 residues. The V gene end was trimmed by 2 bases and the J gene end by 5 bases; junction bases not matched to a gene: 11. Germline assignment: CDR1 SEHNR and CDR2 FQNEAQ (reference sequence). CDR3 protein: CASSLWEGPGSTGELFF. Here the CDR3 DNA reads TGTGCCAGCAGCTTATGGGAGGGTCCTGGCTCTACCGGGGAGCTGTTTTTT.

The gene calls are TRBV7-2 and TRBJ1-1; D is ambiguous. V was cut by 4 bases and J by 1 base, with 7 bases left in between. This CDR3 contains 13 residues. Germline CDR1 and CDR2: SGHTA and FQGNSA. This CDR3 reads CASSSQKNTEAFF. CDR3 sequence (DNA): TGTGCCAGCAGCTCCCAGAAGAACACTGAAGCTTTCTTT.

The chain couples TRBV11-2 to TRBJ2-1; 11 bases line up with TRBD2. The V gene end was trimmed by 8 bases and the J gene end by 1 base; junction bases not matched to a gene: 4. CDR1 and CDR2 from the germline V gene are SGHAT and FQNNGV. The CDR3 runs 15 residues. The CDR3 loop is CASATSGSSYNEQFF. The CDR3 region has the DNA TGTGCCAGCGCCACTAGCGGGAGTTCCTACAATGAGCAGTTCTTC.

The J gene is TRBJ2-1, the V gene TRBV27; 12 bases match TRBD2. There are 14 residues in the CDR3. V shed 5 bases, J shed 5 bases, and the junction held 1 base outside the gene matches. Per the germline V gene, CDR1 is MNHEY and CDR2 is SMNVEV (reference sequence). The CDR3 protein is CASSLAGGNNEQFF. CDR3 sequence (DNA): TGTGCCAGCAGTCTAGCGGGAGGGAACAATGAGCAGTTCTTC.

V gene TRBV5-4 combines with J gene TRBJ2-7; D is possibly TRBD2 (5 bases). V shed 3 bases and J shed 1 base, with 11 bases lying between them. CDR3 length: 14 residues. Germline CDR1 is SGHNT and CDR2 is YYREEE (reference sequence). CDR3 in DNA: TGTGCCAGCAGCTCGGCCGGGGTTTCCTACGAGCAGTACTTC. It is translated as CASSSAGVSYEQYF.

The V call is TRBV28, the J call TRBJ2-1; the D is unclear. CDR1 and CDR2 from the germline V gene are MDHEN and SYDVKM. The V end lost 9 bases, the J end lost 12 bases, and 15 bases lay between the germline ends. The CDR3 spans 11 residues. CDR3 bases: TGTGCCAGTGGACGGAAGGATATGCAGTTCTTC. Protein: CASGRKDMQFF.

This clone was seen just once. This chain uses TRBV28 with TRBJ1-2; perhaps TRBD1 as D (6 bases). Trimming removed 5 bases from V and 4 bases from J, with 14 bases in between. Germline values: CDR1 MDHEN, CDR2 SYDVKM. This CDR3 has 14 amino acids. The CDR3 is CASSPQGRSYGYTF. As DNA, the CDR3 is TGTGCCAGCAGTCCCCAGGGGCGCAGCTATGGCTACACCTTC.

A remark on this clone: Other DNA sequences of this sample code for an identical CDR3. The V and J genes are TRBV9 and TRBJ2-7; D gene unclear. The CDR3 is made up of 15 amino acids. Trimming removed 0 bases at V and 0 bases at J, with 10 bases between. The V gene's germline CDR1 is SGDLS and CDR2 YYNGEE. DNA of the CDR3: TGTGCCAGCAGCGTAGAAGGCGGAAGCTCCTACGAGCAGTACTTC. Translation: CASSVEGGSSYEQYF.

This chain connects TRBV19 to TRBJ2-3; TRBD2 aligns across 9 bases. CDR1 and CDR2 (germline): LNHDA, SQIVND (reference sequence). This CDR3 is 15 amino acids long. V shed 8 bases, J shed 3 bases, and the junction held 9 bases outside the gene matches. CDR3 sequence (DNA): TGTGCCAGTCAAGGCGGGAGGGCCGGGACAGATACGCAGTATTTT. Its protein is CASQGGRAGTDTQYF.

This chain links TRBV10-3 with TRBJ2-5; D gene unclear. CDR3 length: 12 residues. Germline V gene sequence: CDR1 ENHRY, CDR2 SYGVKD. Deletions cut 4 bases from V and 2 bases from J, with 5 bases between. CDR3 loop: CAISGSQETQYF. The CDR3 DNA sequence: TGTGCCATCAGTGGATCACAAGAGACCCAGTACTTC.

The chain uses TRBV10-3 and TRBJ2-3; 7 nucleotides align to TRBD1. Germline assignment: CDR1 ENHRY and CDR2 SYGVKD. The CDR3 has 15 amino acids. Losses at the gene ends were 6 bases for V and 6 bases for J; bases not matched to a gene: 12. The CDR3 reads CAISDRDRWWDTQYF. The CDR3, as DNA: TGTGCCATCAGCGATAGGGACAGATGGTGGGATACGCAGTATTTT.

This chain joins TRBV5-1 and TRBJ1-1, with a possible D match to TRBD1 (5 bases). V was pared by 3 bases and J by 4 bases, with 19 bases between. Germline V gives CDR1 SGHRS, CDR2 YFSETQ. CDR3 length equals 16 residues. The DNA of the CDR3 is TGCGCCAGCAGCTGGGGGAAGACAGTTTTGACCACTGAAGCTTTCTTT. It codes for CASSWGKTVLTTEAFF.

The chain carries TRBV5-8 and TRBJ2-5; TRBD1 aligns across 9 bases. With V trimmed by 4 bases and J by 3 bases, 1 base remained unmatched. Germline CDR1 reads SGHTS; CDR2 reads YDEGEE. This CDR3 contains 13 residues. The CDR3: CASSRTGEETQYF. CDR3 in DNA: TGTGCCAGCAGCAGGACAGGGGAAGAGACCCAGTACTTC.

This chain uses TRBV28 with TRBJ2-5, with TRBD2 identical over 9 bases. The CDR3 contains 15 residues. V shed 5 bases, J shed 4 bases, and the junction held 8 bases outside the gene matches. Germline V gene data show CDR1 as MDHEN and CDR2 as SYDVKM. CDR3 DNA sequence: TGTGCCAGCAGTCCGGCGAGCGGGGGGTTAGAGACCCAGTACTTC. Encoded protein: CASSPASGGLETQYF.

The V gene is TRBV11-3, the J gene TRBJ2-3; possible D gene TRBD2, 5 bases. This CDR3 spans 18 amino acids. CDR1 and CDR2 (germline): SGHNT, YENEEA. Trimming removed 5 bases at V and 1 base at J, with 22 bases between. The CDR3 bases are TGTGCCAGCAGCCAATCCCGGGATGTTTATGGGGGCACAGATACGCAGTATTTT. Protein: CASSQSRDVYGGTDTQYF. The variable domain in full, completed from reference TRBV11-3 and TRBJ2-3, reads EAGVVQSPRYKIIEKKQPVAFWCNPISGHNTLYWYLQNLGQGPELLIRYENEEAVDDSQLPKDRFSAERLKGVDSTLKIQPAELGDSAVYLCASSQSRDVYGGTDTQYFGPGTRLTVL.

The rearrangement joins TRBV12-3 or TRBV12-4 to TRBJ1-4, with a weak D call TRBD1 (6 bases). V dropped 6 bases and J dropped 5 bases, with 10 bases sitting between them. There are 13 residues in the CDR3. The chain's CDR3 is CASRGTLNEKLFF. The CDR3 region has the DNA TGTGCCAGCAGGGGGACATTGAATGAAAAACTGTTTTTT.

The chain combines TRBV27 with TRBJ2-1; possible D gene TRBD2, 6 bases. The CDR3 covers 17 residues. Per the germline V gene, CDR1 is MNHEY and CDR2 is SMNVEV (reference sequence). V shed 0 bases and J shed 5 bases, with 17 bases lying between them. CDR3 in DNA: TGTGCCAGCAGTTTATCGTTCGGGGGATTAGGGAACAATGAGCAGTTCTTC. It specifies CASSLSFGGLGNNEQFF.